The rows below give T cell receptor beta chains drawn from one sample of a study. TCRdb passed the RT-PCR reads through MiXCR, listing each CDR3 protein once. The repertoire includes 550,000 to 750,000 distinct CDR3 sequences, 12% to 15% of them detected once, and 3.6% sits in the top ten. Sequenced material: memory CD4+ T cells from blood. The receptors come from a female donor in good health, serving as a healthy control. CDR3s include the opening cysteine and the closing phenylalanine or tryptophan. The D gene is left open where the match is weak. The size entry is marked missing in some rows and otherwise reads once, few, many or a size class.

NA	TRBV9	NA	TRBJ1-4	TGTGCCAGCACCGACGGAACTAATGAAAAACTGTTTTTT	CASTDGTNEKLFF
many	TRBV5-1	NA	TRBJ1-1	TGCGCCAGCAGCCCACAGGGAGCGGGCACTGAAGCTTTCTTT	CASSPQGAGTEAFF
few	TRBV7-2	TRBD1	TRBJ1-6	TGTGCCAGCAGCTTCGGAGGGGGCTCGGATTCACCCCTCCACTTT	CASSFGGGSDSPLHF
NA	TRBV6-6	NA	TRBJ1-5	TGTGCCAGCAGTTACTCCGGGAGTGGTCAGCCCCAGCATTTT	CASSYSGSGQPQHF
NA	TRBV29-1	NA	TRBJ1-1	TGCAGCGTTGAGATTCAGGAGAACACTGAAGCTTTCTTT	CSVEIQENTEAFF
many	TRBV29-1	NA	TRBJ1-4	TGCAGCGTTTCAAGGTTGGCAACTAATGAAAAACTGTTTTTT	CSVSRLATNEKLFF
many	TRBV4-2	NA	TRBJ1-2	TGTGCCAGCAGCCAAGACGACGGTCAGTCGAGCCACTATGGCTACACCTTC	CASSQDDGQSSHYGYTF
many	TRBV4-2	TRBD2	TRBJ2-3	TGTGCCAGCAGAGACGGCGGGAGGAATCAGGATACGCAGTATTTT	CASRDGGRNQDTQYF
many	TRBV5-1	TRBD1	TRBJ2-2	TGCGCCAGCAGCTTGCCCCCCCAGGGGGCCACCGGGGAGCTGTTTTTT	CASSLPPQGATGELFF
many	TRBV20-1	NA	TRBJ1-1	TGCAGGGCCACAGCGACTATCAACACTGAAGCTTTCTTT	CRATATINTEAFF
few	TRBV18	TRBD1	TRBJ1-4	TGTGCCAGCTCACCAAGTCGTCCGACAGGGTCGGGTGAAAAACTGTTTTTT	CASSPSRPTGSGEKLFF
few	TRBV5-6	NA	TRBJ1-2	TGTGCCAGCAGCCCTTGGGCGCAGGATTATGGCTACACCTTC	CASSPWAQDYGYTF
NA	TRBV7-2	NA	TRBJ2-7	TGTGCCAGCAGCTTGCGGACCCCCGGGGCCTACGAGCAGTACTTC	CASSLRTPGAYEQYF
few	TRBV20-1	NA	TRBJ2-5	TGCAGTGCTAGAGAGTCCGGGACGCTAGAGACCCAGTACTTC	CSARESGTLETQYF
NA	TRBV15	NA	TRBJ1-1	TGTGCCACCAGCAGCAGCACGAACACTGAAGCTTTCTTT	CATSSSTNTEAFF
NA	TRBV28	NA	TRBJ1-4	TGTGCCAGCACCTTGACAGGCCGAGAAAAACTGTTTTTT	CASTLTGREKLFF
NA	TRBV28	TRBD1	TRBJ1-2	TGTGCCAGCAGTTTATCGGACAGGCCGTACTATGGCTACACCTTC	CASSLSDRPYYGYTF
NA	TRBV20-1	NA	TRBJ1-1	TGCAGTGCTAGAGATGGAGGCAGAACGGTAACTGAAGCTTTCTTT	CSARDGGRTVTEAFF
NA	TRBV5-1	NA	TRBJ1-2	TGCGCCAGCAGCATCGGGGGAGGGTCTGGCTACACCTTC	CASSIGGGSGYTF
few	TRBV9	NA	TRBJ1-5	TGTGCCAGCAGCCATGATAGCAATCAGCCCCAGCATTTT	CASSHDSNQPQHF
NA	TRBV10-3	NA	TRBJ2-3	TGTGCCTCGCAGACAGATTTCACAGATACGCAGTATTTT	CASQTDFTDTQYF
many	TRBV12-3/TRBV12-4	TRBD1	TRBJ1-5	TGTGCCAGCAGTTTAAGGGACAGGCCATATCAGCCCCAGCATTTT	CASSLRDRPYQPQHF
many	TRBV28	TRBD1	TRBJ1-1	TGTGCCAGCAGAGCAGGGGGCACTGAAGCTTTCTTT	CASRAGGTEAFF
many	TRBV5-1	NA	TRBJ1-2	TGCGCCAGCAGCTTTTTCGGGGATGATGGCTACACCTTC	CASSFFGDDGYTF
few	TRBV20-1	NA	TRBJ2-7	TGCGCTGGGGGGGGGCCCCCTGTCCTCTACGAGCAGTACTTC	CAGGGPPVLYEQYF
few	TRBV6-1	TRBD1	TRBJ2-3	TGTGCCAGCAGTGCCTCCCGGGACAGGGGTGTGGATACGCAGTATTTT	CASSASRDRGVDTQYF
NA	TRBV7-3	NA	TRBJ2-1	TGTGCCAGCAGCTCATTTGGCGCCCTCTCCTACAATGAGCAGTTCTTC	CASSSFGALSYNEQFF
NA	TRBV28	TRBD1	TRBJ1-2	TGTGCCAGCAGTCCCACCGGGACAGGGGGTGGCTACACCTTC	CASSPTGTGGGYTF
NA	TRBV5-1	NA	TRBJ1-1	TGCGCCAGCAGGATCCACGACTTAATCACTGAAGCTTTCTTT	CASRIHDLITEAFF
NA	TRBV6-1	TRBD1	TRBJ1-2	TGTGCCAGCAGCCAACCGACAGGGAGAGATCTTGATAGCTACACCTTC	CASSQPTGRDLDSYTF
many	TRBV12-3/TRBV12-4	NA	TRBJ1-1	TGTGCCAGCACCCCCTACGGGACTGAAGCTTTCTTT	CASTPYGTEAFF
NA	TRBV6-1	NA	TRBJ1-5	TGTGCCAGCAGGGGTGGGGCAGGGCGACAGCCCCAGCATTTT	CASRGGAGRQPQHF
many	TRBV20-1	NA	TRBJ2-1	TGCAGTGCTAGAGATCCGAGGGGCCTGGGAGGTAATTACAATGAGCAGTTCTTC	CSARDPRGLGGNYNEQFF
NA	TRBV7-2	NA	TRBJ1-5	TGTGCCAGCAGCTTTTACAGGGACCCAGATCCGCCCCAGCATTTT	CASSFYRDPDPPQHF
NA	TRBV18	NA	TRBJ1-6	TGTGCCAGCTCCGACTCAACCATAACTCCCCTCCACTTT	CASSDSTITPLHF
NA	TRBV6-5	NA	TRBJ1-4	TGTGCCAGCAGCAGAGGGGTAGAGTGGGGAAAACTGTTTTTT	CASSRGVEWGKLFF
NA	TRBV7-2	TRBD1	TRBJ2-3	TGTGCCAGCGGGGGACAGGGGGCCTTCACAGATACGCAGTATTTT	CASGGQGAFTDTQYF
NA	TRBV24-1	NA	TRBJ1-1	TGTGCCACCAGTGATTGGTTGAACACTGAAGCTTTCTTT	CATSDWLNTEAFF